This T cell receptor beta chain was sequenced for a study of early T cells in non-severe SARS-CoV-2 infection. Study overall: It was bulk RNA from unsorted whole blood that was sequenced, and the chains were unpaired.

Germline loops: CDR1 LGHNA, CDR2 YSLEER. This CDR3 has 17 residues. Trimming removed 0 bases at V and 3 bases at J, with 18 bases between. TCRdb passed the 5' RACE reads through MiXCR, listing each CDR3 protein once. The sample shows 43,000 or so distinct CDR3 sequences, roughly 7% of them seen only once. This clonotype has ten or more counts. This receptor was taken from an adult who was a healthcare worker with PCR-confirmed SARS-CoV-2 infection or an uninfected control (not recorded which). The sequenced sample consisted of whole blood. The chain recombines TRBV4-3 with TRBJ2-7, with D possibly matching TRBD2 (6 bases). The CDR3 DNA follows: TGCGCCAGCAGCCAAGAGGGGGGAACAGTGACAAACTACGAGCAGTACTTC. Encoded protein: CASSQEGGTVTNYEQYF.